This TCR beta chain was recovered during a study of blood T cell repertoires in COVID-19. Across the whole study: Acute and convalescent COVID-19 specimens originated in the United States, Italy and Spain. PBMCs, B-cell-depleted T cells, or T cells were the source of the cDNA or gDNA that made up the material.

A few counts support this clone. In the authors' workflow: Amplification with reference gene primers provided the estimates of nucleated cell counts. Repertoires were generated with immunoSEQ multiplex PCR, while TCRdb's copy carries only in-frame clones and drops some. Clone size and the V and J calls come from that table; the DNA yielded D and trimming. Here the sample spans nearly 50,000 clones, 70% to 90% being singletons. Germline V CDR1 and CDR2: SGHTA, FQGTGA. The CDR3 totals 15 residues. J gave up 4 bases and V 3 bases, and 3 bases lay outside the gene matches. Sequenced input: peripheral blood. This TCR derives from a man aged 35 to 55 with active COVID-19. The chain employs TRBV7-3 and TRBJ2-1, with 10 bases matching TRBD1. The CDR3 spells CASSFGQGEYNEQFF. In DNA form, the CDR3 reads TGTGCCAGCAGCTTCGGACAGGGGGAGTACAATGAGCAGTTCTTC.